A single sample is the source of the 22 T cell receptor beta chains below, sequenced in a study of regulatory T cells in long-lasting Graves disease. Stated time point: newly diagnosed GD, antithyroid drugs for less than 3 months. TCR sequences were obtained from RNA taken from PBMCs. In building TCR beta libraries, iRepertoire HTBI primers were used together with Arm-PCR of CDR3 regions. From the multiplex PCR reads, TCRdb called clonotypes with MiXCR, one entry per CDR3 protein. The sample shows approximately 460,000 distinct CDR3 sequences, over 15% of them seen only once. These same data were also listed under a study on T cells in Graves' hyperthyroidism and ophthalmopathy.

Sequenced here: peripheral blood mononuclear cells (PBMCs), sampled at new diagnosis, from a patient treated with antithyroid drugs. The receptors derive from a woman aged 25 to 39 with Graves disease.

This clonotype was counted ten times or more. This sequence joins TRBV3-1 and TRBJ2-7; possible D gene TRBD2, 6 bases. The CDR3 is made up of 13 amino acids. Germline CDR1 and CDR2: LGHDT and YNNKEL (reference sequence). V gave up 2 bases and J gave up 9 bases, with 14 bases separating them. As DNA, the CDR3 is TGTGCCAGCAGCCAATCGGAGGGGAGGAGGCAGTACTTC. Translating gives CASSQSEGRRQYF.

This clonotype has at least ten counts. V gene TRBV7-3 combines with J gene TRBJ2-1, with D perhaps TRBD1 or TRBD2 (5 bases each). Per germline, CDR1 SGHTA and CDR2 FQGTGA. Trimming removed 6 bases at V and 4 bases at J, with 13 bases between. This CDR3 is built from 14 residues. The CDR3 DNA follows: TGTGCCAGCAGTCCCCCGGGGCAGTACAATGAGCAGTTCTTC. This sequence encodes CASSPPGQYNEQFF.

There are many counts of this clonotype. V is TRBV20-1 and J is TRBJ1-1; D not resolved. The V gene lost 3 bases and the J gene lost 0 bases, with 11 bases spanning the gap. The CDR3 contains 14 residues. Germline values: CDR1 DFQATT, CDR2 SNEGSKA (reference sequence). Here the CDR3 reads CSASPAALNTEAFF. In DNA, the CDR3 is TGCAGTGCTAGTCCCGCAGCTTTGAACACTGAAGCTTTCTTT.

In this sample, this clonotype turned up many times. The V gene is TRBV5-4, the J gene TRBJ2-3; D is ambiguous. The V gene's germline CDR1 is SGHNT and CDR2 YYREEE (reference sequence). Trimming took 2 bases from V and 2 from J, leaving 9 bases between them. This CDR3 contains 14 residues. The CDR3 coding sequence is TGTGCCAGCAGCTTAAGGGCCTACACAGATACGCAGTATTTT. Residues: CASSLRAYTDTQYF.

The chain's CDR3 is CASSERGLAVNTGELFF. The CDR3 DNA reads TGTGCCAGCAGTGAACGGGGACTAGCGGTGAACACCGGGGAGCTGTTTTTT. V usage is TRBV2 and J usage is TRBJ2-2; TRBD2 matches at 11 bases. CDR1 and CDR2 from the germline V gene are SNHLY and FYNNEI. This CDR3 has 17 amino acids. Germline trimming cut 2 bases from V and 1 base from J; bases unmatched to any gene: 3.

This clonotype was recorded many times. This chain links TRBV29-1 with TRBJ2-1; tentatively, D is TRBD1 (6 bases). The ends were cut back, 7 bases at V and 2 bases at J, with 12 bases in the middle. This CDR3 region has 13 residues. Germline assignment: CDR1 SQVTM and CDR2 ANQGSEA. This chain's CDR3 is CSAPRDTYNEQFF. The DNA for the CDR3 is TGCAGCGCACCCCGGGACACCTACAATGAGCAGTTCTTC.

Comment on this clonotype: A far more abundant clone sits one base away, making this likely a read error. The rearrangement joins TRBV7-6 to TRBJ2-3; D is uncertain. The CDR3 totals 12 residues. V gave up 5 bases and J gave up 2 bases, with 5 bases separating them. Germline V lookup: CDR1 SGHVS, CDR2 FNYEAQ. Here the CDR3 DNA reads TGTGCCAGCAGCATTAACACAGATACGCAGTATTTT. It codes for CASSINTDTQYF. The full variable domain, in which reference TRBV7-6 and TRBJ2-3 provide the parts outside the CDR3, is GAGVSQSPRYKVTKRGQDVALRCDPISGHVSLYWYRQALGQGPEFLTYFNYEAQQDKSGLPNDRFSAERPEGSISTLTIQRTEQRDSAMYRCASSINTDTQYFGPGTRLTVL.

This clonotype was observed at least ten times. This chain links TRBV5-1 with TRBJ2-1; TRBD2 matches at 8 bases. The V gene's germline CDR1 is SGHRS and CDR2 YFSETQ. The CDR3 runs 17 residues. V lost 4 bases to trimming and J lost 0 bases; unmatched junction nucleotides: 9. The CDR3 spells CASSPYLLAGSYNEQFF. CDR3 bases: TGCGCCAGCAGCCCCTACCTCCTAGCGGGCTCCTACAATGAGCAGTTCTTC.

This clonotype was seen a few times. This chain joins TRBV20-1 and TRBJ2-1; 10 bases are a match to TRBD2. The germline V gene has CDR1 DFQATT and CDR2 SNEGSKA (reference sequence). The CDR3 loop spans 16 amino acids. Trimming took 0 bases from V and 1 from J; bases not matched to a gene: 3. CDR3 amino acids: CSARDQREGSYNEQFF. Written as DNA, the CDR3 is TGCAGTGCTAGAGACCAGCGGGAGGGATCCTACAATGAGCAGTTCTTC.

This clonotype was recorded a few times. J is TRBJ2-1 and V is TRBV28; 8 positions match TRBD1. V gave up 6 bases and J gave up 5 bases; unmatched junction bases: 15. This CDR3 is built from 17 residues. CDR1 and CDR2 from the germline V gene are MDHEN and SYDVKM. The CDR3 sequence is CASRPQGAGGLNNEQFF. The CDR3 coding sequence is TGTGCCAGCAGACCTCAGGGGGCTGGTGGGTTAAACAATGAGCAGTTCTTC.

In its sample, this clonotype was seen a few times. The J gene is TRBJ1-2, the V gene TRBV5-6, with D possibly TRBD1 on 5 matching bases. The CDR3 runs to 16 residues. Germline V gives CDR1 SGHDT, CDR2 YYEEEE. The V end lost 3 bases, the J end lost 3 bases, and 18 bases lay between the germline ends. The CDR3 region has the DNA TGTGCCAGCAGCTACCCGGGACGACAATCGGACTATGGCTACACCTTC. It is translated as CASSYPGRQSDYGYTF.

Points on this clonotype: A single base separates this from a much larger clone, so it may be a read error. The J gene is TRBJ2-1, the V gene TRBV20-1; TRBD1 aligns across 11 bases. The CDR3 has 17 residues. CDR1 DFQATT and CDR2 SNEGSKA come from the germline V gene (reference sequence). The V and J ends lost 1 base and 13 bases, in that order; junction bases with no gene match: 18. The CDR3 DNA follows: TGCAGTGCTAGAGCTCTTAGTAGGACAGGGGGCGCGGAGACCCAGTTCTTC. Encoded protein: CSARALSRTGGAETQFF.

The sample holds many counts of this clonotype. The chain carries TRBV7-9 and TRBJ2-1; TRBD2 aligns across 7 bases. CDR1 is SEHNR, CDR2 FQNEAQ, per germline (reference sequence). V shed 3 bases and J 7 bases; nucleotides not matched to a gene: 0. CDR3 size: 12 residues. In DNA form, the CDR3 reads TGTGCCAGCAGCTTGGGACTAAATGAGCAGTTCTTC. As protein: CASSLGLNEQFF.

There are many counts of this clonotype. The chain carries TRBV3-1 and TRBJ2-5; a weak D match, TRBD2 (6 bases). With 3 bases removed from V and 3 bases from J, the gap between germline ends came to 8 bases. CDR3 length: 13 residues. CDR1 and CDR2 (germline): LGHDT, YNNKEL (reference sequence). This chain's CDR3 is CASSQVAEETQYF. CDR3 sequence (DNA): TGTGCCAGCAGCCAGGTAGCGGAAGAGACCCAGTACTTC.

The chain carries TRBV11-2 and TRBJ2-1; maybe TRBD2 (5 bases). The CDR3 length is 16 residues. The germline V gene encodes CDR1 SGHAT and CDR2 FQNNGV. Trimming took 1 base from V and 2 from J, leaving 12 bases between them. The CDR3 DNA is TGTGCCAGCAGCTTAGGGTGGGAGTCGGCCTACAATGAGCAGTTCTTC. Translated: CASSLGWESAYNEQFF.

This clonotype was picked up many times. The CDR3 protein is CASSVQGQSYNEQFF. DNA of the CDR3: TGTGCCAGCAGCGTCCAGGGTCAGTCCTACAATGAGCAGTTCTTC. This rearrangement joins TRBV9 to TRBJ2-1; tentative D call: TRBD1 (5 bases). The CDR3 contains 15 residues. V dropped 2 bases and J dropped 1 base, with 10 bases sitting between them. CDR1 and CDR2 (germline): SGDLS, YYNGEE.

There are many counts of this clonotype. This chain links TRBV20-1 with TRBJ1-4, with D hard to call. Germline assignment: CDR1 DFQATT and CDR2 SNEGSKA (reference sequence). V dropped 3 bases and J dropped 1 base, with 6 bases sitting between them. CDR3 size: 13 residues. CDR3 region: CSASWLTNEKLFF. The CDR3 nucleotides read TGCAGTGCTAGTTGGCTAACTAATGAAAAACTGTTTTTT.

This clonotype was counted ten times or more. The V and J genes are TRBV5-1 and TRBJ2-7; 9 positions agree with TRBD2. The CDR3 runs to 16 residues. Losses at the gene ends were 0 bases for V and 2 bases for J; bases not matched to a gene: 6. Germline V CDR1 and CDR2: SGHRS, YFSETQ. This CDR3 reads CASSLASSGAPYEQYF. DNA of the CDR3: TGCGCCAGCAGCTTGGCCTCTAGCGGGGCCCCCTACGAGCAGTACTTC.

This clonotype was counted a few times. V usage is TRBV27 and J usage is TRBJ1-5, with TRBD1 identical over 9 bases. This CDR3 spans 16 amino acids. Looked up from germline, CDR1 is MNHEY and CDR2 is SMNVEV (reference sequence). V was clipped by 5 bases and J by 6 bases; unmatched bases: 11. The CDR3 DNA reads as TGTGCCAGCAGTACCACCACAGGGGGCCGTTTTCAGCCCCAGCATTTT. It specifies CASSTTTGGRFQPQHF.

This clonotype turned up a few times. This chain connects TRBV24-1 to TRBJ1-2, with 8 bases aligning to TRBD1. CDR1 is KGHDR, CDR2 SFDVKD, per germline. V lost 4 bases, J lost 4 bases, and 4 bases stayed unmatched. CDR3 length equals 14 residues. The CDR3 DNA follows: TGTGCCACCAGTGAGAACGACAGGGGCTATGGCTACACCTTC. It specifies CATSENDRGYGYTF.

In this sample, this clonotype turned up many times. The chain combines TRBV30 with TRBJ1-4; possibly TRBD1 for D (5 bases). The CDR3 contains 14 residues. V gave up 1 base and J gave up 8 bases, with 14 bases separating them. The germline CDR1 and CDR2 sequences are GTSNPN and SVGIG (reference sequence). Here the CDR3 reads CAWSGARGDEKLFF. CDR3 bases: TGTGCCTGGAGTGGGGCCCGTGGGGACGAAAAACTGTTTTTT.

In this sample, this clonotype turned up many times. The J gene is TRBJ2-3, the V gene TRBV20-1; D is unresolved. This CDR3 comprises 13 residues. Germline lookup yields CDR1 DFQATT and CDR2 SNEGSKA (reference sequence). V was cut by 0 bases and J by 4 bases, with 8 bases left in between. DNA of the CDR3: TGCAGTGCTAGAGAAGTTCCCTCAGATACGCAGTATTTT. Translation gives CSAREVPSDTQYF.